This entry lists 2 T cell receptor beta chains sequenced from one sample in a study of blood T cell repertoires in COVID-19. Using immunoSEQ multiplex PCR, the repertoire was profiled, and TCRdb retains in-frame clones only, with some absent. The sample contains fewer than 250,000 clones, roughly 85% of which appear only once. Sequencing input: PBMCs or T cells enriched from blood (not recorded which). The receptors stem from a woman between 45 and 65 years old with acute COVID-19.

This chain joins TRBV10-1 and TRBJ1-1; D remains unclear. CDR3 size: 13 residues. The germline gives CDR1 WNHNN, CDR2 SYGVQD (reference sequence). V lost 5 bases, J lost 5 bases, and 12 bases lay in between. The CDR3 DNA reads TGCGCCAGCAGTCTCCGCCCGGGAACTGAAGCTTTCTTT. Encoded protein: CASSLRPGTEAFF.

J is TRBJ2-7 and V is TRBV7-9, with a tentative D call TRBD2 (6 bases). V shed 10 bases and J shed 5 bases, with 18 bases lying between them. Per germline, CDR1 SEHNR and CDR2 FQNEAQ (reference sequence). The CDR3 runs to 13 residues. The CDR3 spells CATLRWGDDEQYF. In DNA, the CDR3 is TGTGCCACCCTGCGGTGGGGGGACGACGAGCAGTACTTC. The whole variable domain, remainder taken from reference TRBV7-9 and TRBJ2-7, is DTGVSQNPRHKITKRGQNVTFRCDPISEHNRLYWYRQTLGQGPEFLTYFQNEAQLEKSRLLSDRFSAERPKGSFSTLEIQRTEQGDSAMYLCATLRWGDDEQYFGPGTRLTVT.